These 8 T cell receptor beta chains came from one sample sequenced in a study of cytomegalovirus exposure and HLA in healthy donors. The PCR employed 60 Vbeta primers together with 13 Jbeta primers. Repertoires were generated with immunoSEQ multiplex PCR, while TCRdb's copy carries only in-frame clones and drops some. The table has around 94,000 clones, about 72% seen once; the top ten hold around a fifth. Source material: PBMCs. These receptors were taken from a woman aged 55-69 years in good health and CMV-seropositive.

This clone came up a few times. This chain uses TRBV5-3 with TRBJ1-1; 11 nucleotides line up with TRBD1. TRBV5-3 is an open reading frame, and its role is uncertain. After removal of 1 base from V and 3 bases from J, the junction contained 11 bases not matched to a gene. The length of the CDR3 is 18 residues. CDR3 region: CARSLLGQGDASDTEAFF. In DNA, the CDR3 is TGTGCCAGAAGCTTGTTGGGACAGGGGGATGCGTCGGACACTGAAGCTTTCTTT.

The chain couples TRBV11-2 to TRBJ1-2; D gene uncertain. The CDR3 has 13 residues. Germline V gives CDR1 SGHAT, CDR2 FQNNGV. Trimming shortened V by 3 bases and J by 8 bases, and 13 bases separated the two germline ends. In DNA form, the CDR3 reads TGTGCCAGCAGCTTGAGCCCGTTAGAGGGCTACACCTTC. This sequence encodes CASSLSPLEGYTF.

This clone was seen a single time. V gene TRBV9 combines with J gene TRBJ2-7, with 7 bases identical to TRBD2. Per germline, CDR1 SGDLS and CDR2 YYNGEE. Germline trimming cut 0 bases from V and 7 bases from J; bases unmatched to any gene: 13. This CDR3 comprises 16 residues. The CDR3 loop is CASSVGARGRAGEQYF. CDR3 sequence (DNA): TGTGCCAGCAGCGTAGGGGCTCGGGGGAGGGCAGGGGAGCAGTACTTC.

The CDR3: CASSSWRDGYGYTF. CDR3 DNA sequence: TGTGCCAGCAGCTCATGGCGGGACGGCTATGGCTACACCTTC. J is TRBJ1-2 and V is TRBV7-9; D possibly corresponds to TRBD1 (5 bases). V lost 4 bases, J lost 4 bases, and 13 bases lay in between. Per germline, CDR1 SEHNR and CDR2 FQNEAQ (reference sequence). This CDR3 is built from 14 residues. The complete variable domain, with remaining parts taken from reference TRBV7-9 and TRBJ1-2, reads DTGVSQNPRHKITKRGQNVTFRCDPISEHNRLYWYRQTLGQGPEFLTYFQNEAQLEKSRLLSDRFSAERPKGSFSTLEIQRTEQGDSAMYLCASSSWRDGYGYTFGSGTRLTVV.

As regards this clone: One end of the junction is discordant with germline, which a read error may explain. In DNA form, the CDR3 reads TGTTCCAGCAGCTTGCTGAACAGGGGGAACACTGAAGCTTTCTTT. Its protein product is CSSSLLNRGNTEAFF. This chain uses TRBV7-9 with TRBJ1-1; 7 bases are a match to TRBD1. This CDR3 spans 15 amino acids. Germline CDR1 SEHNR, CDR2 FQNEAQ (reference sequence).

The chain uses TRBV5-1 and TRBJ2-7; TRBD2 agrees at 9 bases. The CDR3 consists of 15 residues. Losses at the gene ends were 0 bases for V and 0 bases for J; bases not matched to a gene: 1. Per the germline V gene, CDR1 is SGHRS and CDR2 is YFSETQ. CDR3 nucleotides: TGCGCCAGCAGCTTGGGTAGCGGGAGCTCCTACGAGCAGTACTTC. This gives the protein CASSLGSGSSYEQYF.

The chain is built from TRBV5-1 and TRBJ2-2, with 11 bases that match TRBD2. V lost 4 bases, J lost 1 base, and 3 bases stayed unmatched. Germline V gives CDR1 SGHRS, CDR2 YFSETQ. This CDR3 is built from 16 residues. The CDR3 is CASSGGTSGNTGELFF. CDR3 coding DNA: TGCGCCAGCAGCGGGGGGACTAGCGGGAACACCGGGGAGCTGTTTTTT.

This chain joins TRBV5-1 and TRBJ1-2; 8 nucleotides align to TRBD1. Germline trimming cut 1 base from V and 7 bases from J; bases unmatched to any gene: 12. This CDR3 is 16 amino acids long. CDR1 is SGHRS and CDR2 is YFSETQ in the germline V gene. The CDR3 DNA reads TGCGCCAGCAGCTTGAGTAGCGGACAGGGATCGTCTGGCTACACCTTC. It yields the protein CASSLSSGQGSSGYTF.